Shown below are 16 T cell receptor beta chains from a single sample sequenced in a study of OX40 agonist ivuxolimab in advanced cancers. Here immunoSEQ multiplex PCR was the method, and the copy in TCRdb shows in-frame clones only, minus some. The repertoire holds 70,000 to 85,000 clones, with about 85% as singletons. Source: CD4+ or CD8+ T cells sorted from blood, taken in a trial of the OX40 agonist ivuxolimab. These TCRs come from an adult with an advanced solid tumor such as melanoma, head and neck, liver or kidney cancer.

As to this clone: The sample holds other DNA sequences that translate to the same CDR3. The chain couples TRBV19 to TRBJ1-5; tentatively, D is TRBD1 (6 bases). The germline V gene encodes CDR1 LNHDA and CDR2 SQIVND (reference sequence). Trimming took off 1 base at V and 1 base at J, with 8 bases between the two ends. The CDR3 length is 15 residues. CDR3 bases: TGTGCCAGTAGTATAGGGGGACAAAGCAATCAGCCCCAGCATTTT. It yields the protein CASSIGGQSNQPQHF.

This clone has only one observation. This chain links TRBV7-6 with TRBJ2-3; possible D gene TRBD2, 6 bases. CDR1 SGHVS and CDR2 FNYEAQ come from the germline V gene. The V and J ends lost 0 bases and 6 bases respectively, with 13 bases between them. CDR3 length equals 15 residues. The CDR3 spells CASSLAGLATDTQYF. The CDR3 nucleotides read TGTGCCAGCAGCTTAGCTGGGCTAGCGACCGATACGCAGTATTTT.

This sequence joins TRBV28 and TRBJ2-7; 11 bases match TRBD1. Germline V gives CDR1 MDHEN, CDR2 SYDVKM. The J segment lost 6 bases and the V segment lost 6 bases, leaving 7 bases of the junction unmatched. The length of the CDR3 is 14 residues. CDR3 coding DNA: TGTGCCAGCAGAAGCCCCGGGACAGGGGGCGAGCAGTACTTC. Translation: CASRSPGTGGEQYF. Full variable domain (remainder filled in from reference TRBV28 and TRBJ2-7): DVKVTQSSRYLVKRTGEKVFLECVQDMDHENMFWYRQDPGLGLRLIYFSYDVKMKEKGDIPEGYSVSREKKERFSLILESASTNQTSMYLCASRSPGTGGEQYFGPGTRLTVT.

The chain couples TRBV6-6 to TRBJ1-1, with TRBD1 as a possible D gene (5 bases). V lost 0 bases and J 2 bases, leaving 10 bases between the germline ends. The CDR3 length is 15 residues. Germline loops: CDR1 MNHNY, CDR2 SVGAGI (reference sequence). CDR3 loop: CASSYSAGQNTEAFF. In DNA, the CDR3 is TGTGCCAGCAGTTACTCAGCAGGGCAAAACACTGAAGCTTTCTTT.

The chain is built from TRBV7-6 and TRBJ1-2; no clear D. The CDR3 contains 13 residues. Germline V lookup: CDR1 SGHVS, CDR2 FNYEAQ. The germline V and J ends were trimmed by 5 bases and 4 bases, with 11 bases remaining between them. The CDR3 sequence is CASSRDGPYGYTF. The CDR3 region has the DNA TGTGCCAGCAGCCGAGACGGTCCCTATGGCTACACCTTC.

CDR3 bases: TGTGCCAGCAGTTACGGGGCTAGCGGGAACAATGAGCAGTTCTTC. Its translation: CASSYGASGNNEQFF. The chain couples TRBV6-6 to TRBJ2-1, with 9 positions matching TRBD2. Germline V gene lookup returns CDR1 MNHNY and CDR2 SVGAGI (reference sequence). This CDR3 contains 15 residues. V trimming: 2 bases; J trimming: 5 bases; junction bases outside the gene matches: 4.

CDR3: CASSFRLAGGLEQYF. The CDR3 DNA follows: TGTGCCAGCAGCTTCCGACTAGCGGGGGGCCTCGAGCAGTACTTC. This chain links TRBV5-4 with TRBJ2-7; TRBD2 matches 13 bases. The CDR3 has 15 residues. Trimming cost V 2 bases and J 6 bases; bases outside gene matches: 5. CDR1 is SGHNT and CDR2 is YYREEE in the germline V gene (reference sequence).

Here the CDR3 reads CASSPSGSRSYEQYF. As DNA, the CDR3 is TGTGCCAGCAGCCCAAGCGGGTCCCGCTCCTACGAGCAGTACTTC. The rearrangement links TRBV5-4 to TRBJ2-7; possibly TRBD2 for D (6 bases). The germline V gene encodes CDR1 SGHNT and CDR2 YYREEE (reference sequence). CDR3 length: 15 residues. V lost 4 bases, J lost 0 bases, and 14 bases lay in between.

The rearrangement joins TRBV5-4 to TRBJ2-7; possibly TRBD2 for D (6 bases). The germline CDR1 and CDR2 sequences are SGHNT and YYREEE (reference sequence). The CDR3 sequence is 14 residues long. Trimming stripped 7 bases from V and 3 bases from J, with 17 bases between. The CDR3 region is CASDWGGNGYEQYF. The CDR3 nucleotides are TGTGCCAGCGACTGGGGCGGGAACGGCTACGAGCAGTACTTC.

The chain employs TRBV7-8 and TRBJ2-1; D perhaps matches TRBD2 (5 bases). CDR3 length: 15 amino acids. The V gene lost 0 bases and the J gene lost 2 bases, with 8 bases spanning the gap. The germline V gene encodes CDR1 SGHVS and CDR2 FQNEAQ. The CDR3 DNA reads TGTGCCAGCAGCTTAGCGGTAGCGACCTACAATGAGCAGTTCTTC. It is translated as CASSLAVATYNEQFF.

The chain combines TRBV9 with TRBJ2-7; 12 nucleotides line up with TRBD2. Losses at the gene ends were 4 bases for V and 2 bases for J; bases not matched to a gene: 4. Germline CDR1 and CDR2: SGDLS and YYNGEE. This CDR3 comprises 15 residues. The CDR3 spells CASSPGLAGPYEQYF. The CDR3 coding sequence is TGTGCCAGCAGCCCTGGACTAGCGGGACCCTACGAGCAGTACTTC.

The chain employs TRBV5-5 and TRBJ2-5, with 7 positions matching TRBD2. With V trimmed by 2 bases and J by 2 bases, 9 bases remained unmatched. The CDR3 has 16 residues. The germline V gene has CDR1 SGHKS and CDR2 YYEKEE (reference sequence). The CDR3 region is CASSFASGLLQETQYF. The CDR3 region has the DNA TGTGCCAGCAGCTTCGCTAGCGGACTCTTACAAGAGACCCAGTACTTC.

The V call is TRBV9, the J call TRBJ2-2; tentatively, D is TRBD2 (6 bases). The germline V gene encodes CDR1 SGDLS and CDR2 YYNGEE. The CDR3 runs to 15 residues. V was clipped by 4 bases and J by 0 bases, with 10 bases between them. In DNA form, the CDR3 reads TGTGCCAGCAGCTTTAGCGGATCGAACACCGGGGAGCTGTTTTTT. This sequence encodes CASSFSGSNTGELFF.

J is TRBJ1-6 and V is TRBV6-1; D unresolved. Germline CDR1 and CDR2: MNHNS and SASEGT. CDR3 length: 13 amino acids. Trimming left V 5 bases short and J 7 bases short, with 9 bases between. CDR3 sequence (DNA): TGTGCCAGCAGTTTCGAACCGAATTCACCCCTCCACTTT. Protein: CASSFEPNSPLHF.

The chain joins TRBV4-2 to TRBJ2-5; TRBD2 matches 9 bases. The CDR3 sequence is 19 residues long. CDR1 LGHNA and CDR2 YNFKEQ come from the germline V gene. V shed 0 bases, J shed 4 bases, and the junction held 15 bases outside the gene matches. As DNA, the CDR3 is TGTGCCAGCAGCCAAGATAGTGTAAGGGCGGGAGGGCGCGGAGAGACCCAGTACTTC. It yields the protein CASSQDSVRAGGRGETQYF.

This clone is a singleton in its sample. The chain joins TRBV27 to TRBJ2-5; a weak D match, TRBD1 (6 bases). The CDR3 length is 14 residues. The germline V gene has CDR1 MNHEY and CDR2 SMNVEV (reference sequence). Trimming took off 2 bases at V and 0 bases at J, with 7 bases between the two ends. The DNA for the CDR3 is TGTGCCAGCAGTTTAACAGGGTACCAAGAGACCCAGTACTTC. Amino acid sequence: CASSLTGYQETQYF.